This T cell receptor beta chain was obtained from a study of shared clonotypes between healthy human individuals. The assay was immunoSEQ multiplex PCR, and TCRdb's table has in-frame clones only and misses some. The sample includes more than 1 million clones, 70% to 80% of them seen just once. Study results and limitations: Clonotypes not shared had lower generation probabilities than those common to all four donors.

Comments on this clone: Its matching antigen is unknown.

The sample comprised memory CD4+ T cells from PBMCs. As to subset: CD45RA-negative fraction. The receptor's source is a man younger than 35 in good health. Some clones in this sample may be carry-over from other donors' samples.

CDR3 sequence reads: CASTRQGPPYEQYF. The CDR3 DNA is TGTGCCAGCACTCGACAGGGTCCCCCCTACGAGCAGTACTTC. This chain uses TRBV6-5 with TRBJ2-7; TRBD1 agrees at 7 bases. Per the germline V gene, CDR1 is MNHEY and CDR2 is SVGAGI. V dropped 7 bases and J dropped 2; count of bases not matched to a gene: 8. This CDR3 is 14 amino acids long.